The entry that follows covers one T cell receptor beta chain sequence. This sample was included in a study of technical replicates of blood from a handful of donors. Profiling relied on immunoSEQ multiplex PCR, and the TCRdb table lists in-frame clones only, not all of them. Among 100,000 or so clones listed, nearly 96% were seen once. The sequencing input was T cells isolated from PBMCs. The receptor comes from a human donor in good health.

CDR3 sequence (DNA): TGTGCCAGCAGTCTAGGGACAGGAATTAGCGAGCAGTACTTC. Amino acid sequence: CASSLGTGISEQYF. The J gene is TRBJ2-7, the V gene TRBV27; 8 bases are a match to TRBD1. The CDR3 contains 14 residues. CDR1 is MNHEY, CDR2 SMNVEV, per germline (reference sequence). V trimming: 5 bases; J trimming: 6 bases; junction bases outside the gene matches: 9.